These 28 T cell receptor beta chains came from one sample sequenced in a study of cytomegalovirus exposure and HLA in healthy donors. The primer mix had 60 Vbeta and 13 Jbeta primers. The table came from immunoSEQ multiplex PCR; TCRdb's copy has only in-frame clones and leaves some out. The table lists around 100,000 clones, around 80% of them singletons. The sample consisted of PBMCs. The receptor set was obtained from a woman younger than 35 in good health and CMV-seropositive.

The chain employs TRBV23-1 and TRBJ2-4; D is uncertain. TRBV23-1 is identified as an open reading frame with a role that is uncertain. The CDR3 length is 15 residues. The V gene lost 6 bases and the J gene lost 0 bases, with 12 bases spanning the gap. In nucleotides, the CDR3 is TGCGCCAGCAGGGCCACCCGCCCAGCCAAAAACATTCAGTACTTC. This gives the protein CASRATRPAKNIQYF.

The chain links TRBV30 to TRBJ2-5, with TRBD1 as a possible D gene (6 bases). Between the trimmed V and J ends, which lost 1 base and 0 bases, there was a span of 15 bases. The V gene's germline CDR1 is GTSNPN and CDR2 SVGIG (reference sequence). The CDR3 is made up of 16 amino acids. Here the CDR3 reads CAWSGRQEMYQETQYF. The CDR3 DNA reads as TGTGCCTGGAGTGGCCGACAGGAGATGTACCAAGAGACCCAGTACTTC.

The V and J genes are TRBV9 and TRBJ1-2, with D possibly being TRBD1 (6 bases). The CDR3 extends over 13 amino acids. The V end lost 5 bases, the J end lost 4 bases, and 12 bases lay between the germline ends. Germline V CDR1 and CDR2: SGDLS, YYNGEE. The CDR3 loop reads CASSLTGLYGYTF. The CDR3 DNA reads as TGTGCCAGCAGTTTGACAGGTCTCTATGGCTACACCTTC.

V gene TRBV2 combines with J gene TRBJ1-5; a possible D gene is TRBD1 (5 bases). Germline V gene sequence: CDR1 SNHLY, CDR2 FYNNEI. CDR3 length: 16 amino acids. The V end lost 2 bases, the J end lost 3 bases, and 14 bases lay between the germline ends. The CDR3 DNA is TGTGCCAGCAGTGAATTAGGGCAGGGATTCAATCAGCCCCAGCATTTT. This gives the protein CASSELGQGFNQPQHF.

As DNA, the CDR3 is TGCGCCAGCAGCCCCTGGGACACAGAAATCTATAATTCACCCCTCCACTTT. This sequence encodes CASSPWDTEIYNSPLHF. This sequence joins TRBV5-1 and TRBJ1-6, with D tentatively TRBD1 (6 bases). Looked up from germline, CDR1 is SGHRS and CDR2 is YFSETQ. This CDR3 has 17 amino acids. V was pared by 4 bases and J by 3 bases, with 17 bases between.

This chain links TRBV28 with TRBJ2-7; D is possibly TRBD1 (6 bases). The CDR3 covers 16 residues. Germline-derived CDR1 and CDR2 are MDHEN and SYDVKM. V was clipped by 4 bases and J by 9 bases, with 25 bases between them. The DNA of the CDR3 is TGTGCCAGCAGTTCCGCGAACCGGGACACACCGCTGGGGCAGTACTTC. Protein product: CASSSANRDTPLGQYF. Full variable domain (missing parts from reference TRBV28 and TRBJ2-7): DVKVTQSSRYLVKRTGEKVFLECVQDMDHENMFWYRQDPGLGLRLIYFSYDVKMKEKGDIPEGYSVSREKKERFSLILESASTNQTSMYLCASSSANRDTPLGQYFGPGTRLTVT.

This chain connects TRBV12-5 to TRBJ2-7; TRBD1 might be the D (5 bases). This CDR3 contains 15 residues. Trimming stripped 0 bases from V and 6 bases from J, with 15 bases between. CDR1 and CDR2 from the germline V gene are LGHNT and FRNRAP. This chain's CDR3 is CASGLVNRPHSEQYF. The CDR3 DNA reads as TGTGCTAGTGGTTTGGTAAACAGGCCCCACTCCGAGCAGTACTTC.

This rearrangement joins TRBV30 to TRBJ1-3; weak D call: TRBD1 (5 bases). The CDR3 length is 15 residues. Trimming removed 2 bases from V and 0 bases from J, with 11 bases in between. The V gene's germline CDR1 is GTSNPN and CDR2 SVGIG (reference sequence). The CDR3 is CAWSRDSSSGNTIYF. CDR3 sequence (DNA): TGTGCCTGGAGTCGGGACTCCAGCTCTGGAAACACCATATATTTT.

The V and J genes are TRBV5-1 and TRBJ2-2; weak D call: TRBD2 (5 bases). V lost 4 bases, J lost 7 bases, and 14 bases lay in between. From germline, CDR1 is SGHRS and CDR2 YFSETQ. The CDR3 consists of 14 residues. Here the CDR3 reads CASSENDEGGELFF. The DNA for the CDR3 is TGCGCCAGCAGCGAGAACGATGAGGGCGGGGAGCTGTTTTTT.

V is TRBV5-6 and J is TRBJ1-2; perhaps TRBD1 as D (5 bases). CDR3 length equals 16 residues. From germline, CDR1 is SGHDT and CDR2 YYEEEE. Trimming cost V 7 bases and J 3 bases, with 22 bases left between them. The CDR3 nucleotides are TGTGCCAGCGTCCGACCCGGCGGGACGGACGACTATGGCTACACCTTC. It codes for CASVRPGGTDDYGYTF. Full variable domain (outside the CDR3, taken from reference TRBV5-6 and TRBJ1-2): DAGVTQSPTHLIKTRGQQVTLRCSPKSGHDTVSWYQQALGQGPQFIFQYYEEEERQRGNFPDRFSGHQFPNYSSELNVNALLLGDSALYLCASVRPGGTDDYGYTFGSGTRLTVV.

V is TRBV19 and J is TRBJ1-3, with D perhaps matching TRBD1 (5 bases). This CDR3 is 15 amino acids long. Germline-derived CDR1 and CDR2 are LNHDA and SQIVND (reference sequence). V was trimmed by 4 bases and J by 0 bases, leaving 10 bases between them. CDR3 sequence reads: CASSKGHLSGNTIYF. CDR3 nucleotides: TGTGCCAGTAGTAAAGGACACCTCTCTGGAAACACCATATATTTT. Variable domain in full (rest from reference TRBV19 and TRBJ1-3): DGGITQSPKYLFRKEGQNVTLSCEQNLNHDAMYWYRQDPGQGLRLIYYSQIVNDFQKGDIAEGYSVSREKKESFPLTVTSAQKNPTAFYLCASSKGHLSGNTIYFGEGSWLTVV.

This chain connects TRBV2 to TRBJ2-6, with TRBD1 matching over 8 bases. J gave up 0 bases and V 5 bases, and 6 bases lay outside the gene matches. The germline V gene has CDR1 SNHLY and CDR2 FYNNEI. The CDR3 sequence is 17 residues long. The CDR3 spells CASSSDRGSSGANVLTF. DNA of the CDR3: TGTGCCAGCAGTTCTGACAGGGGAAGCTCTGGGGCCAACGTCCTGACTTTC.

This clone was recorded a few times. This chain links TRBV4-2 with TRBJ1-1, with no clear D. The germline gives CDR1 LGHNA, CDR2 YNFKEQ. The ends were cut back, 0 bases at V and 7 bases at J, with 15 bases in the middle. The CDR3 runs to 15 residues. The CDR3 protein is CASSQEHGQADEAFF. The DNA for the CDR3 is TGTGCCAGCAGCCAAGAGCATGGGCAGGCCGATGAAGCTTTCTTT.

The V and J genes are TRBV9 and TRBJ2-2; D is unclear. Looked up from germline, CDR1 is SGDLS and CDR2 is YYNGEE. This CDR3 contains 13 residues. V dropped 4 bases and J dropped 5 bases, with 9 bases sitting between them. CDR3 DNA: TGTGCCAGCAGCCCCCTGCAGACCGGGGAGCTGTTTTTT. Its translation: CASSPLQTGELFF.

The chain recombines TRBV19 with TRBJ1-5, with 7 bases matching TRBD1. This CDR3 is built from 15 residues. V lost 3 bases and J lost 6; bases outside the gene matches: 8. CDR1 LNHDA and CDR2 SQIVND come from the germline V gene (reference sequence). In nucleotides, the CDR3 is TGTGCCAGTAGTATGTTAATAAGGGGGCGTCAGCCCCAGCATTTT. Its translation is CASSMLIRGRQPQHF.

This rearrangement joins TRBV19 to TRBJ1-2; 8 bases agree with TRBD1. The CDR3 consists of 14 residues. CDR1 is LNHDA, CDR2 SQIVND, per germline (reference sequence). With 7 bases clipped from V and 0 bases from J, the junction kept 4 bases outside the gene matches. CDR3 bases: TGTGCCAGTAAGGGGACAGGAGCTAACTATGGCTACACCTTC. It encodes CASKGTGANYGYTF.

This chain links TRBV19 with TRBJ1-1; a weak D match, TRBD1 (6 bases). The CDR3 is 14 residues long. The ends were cut back, 7 bases at V and 1 base at J, with 13 bases in the middle. Germline V gives CDR1 LNHDA, CDR2 SQIVND (reference sequence). The CDR3 coding sequence is TGTGCCAGTACATGGACAGTAGAGAACACTGAAGCTTTCTTT. Translated, it gives CASTWTVENTEAFF.

This clone was detected only a few times. The J gene is TRBJ2-6, the V gene TRBV25-1, with a tentative D call TRBD2 (5 bases). CDR3 length equals 15 residues. In germline, CDR1 is MGHDK, CDR2 SYGVNS. Trimming took 7 bases from V and 4 from J, leaving 14 bases between them. The CDR3 spells CASIQSGSGANVLTF. The CDR3 DNA reads as TGTGCCAGCATACAATCGGGGAGCGGGGCCAACGTCCTGACTTTC.

This clone was seen only once. This chain joins TRBV5-1 and TRBJ2-1; a weak D match, TRBD2 (6 bases). Looked up from germline, CDR1 is SGHRS and CDR2 is YFSETQ. The CDR3 is 14 amino acids. Trimming removed 2 bases from V and 5 bases from J, with 11 bases in between. The CDR3 sequence is CASSFGGGNNEQFF. CDR3 sequence (DNA): TGCGCCAGCAGCTTTGGGGGAGGCAACAATGAGCAGTTCTTC.

This chain uses TRBV6-1 with TRBJ1-1; possibly TRBD1 for D (6 bases). Per the germline V gene, CDR1 is MNHNS and CDR2 is SASEGT. CDR3 length: 14 amino acids. V gave up 6 bases and J gave up 1 base, with 12 bases separating them. Here the CDR3 DNA reads TGTGCCAGCAGGGGGGGGCAGGCGAACACTGAAGCTTTCTTT. This codes for CASRGGQANTEAFF.

The rearrangement joins TRBV30 to TRBJ2-1, with 8 bases identical to TRBD2. The CDR3 runs 16 residues. Germline CDR1 reads GTSNPN; CDR2 reads SVGIG (reference sequence). V shed 2 bases, J shed 8 bases, and the junction held 14 bases outside the gene matches. In DNA, the CDR3 is TGTGCCTGGAGTAACCAGCGGGAGTTATCCGGGGATGAGCAGTTCTTC. It encodes CAWSNQRELSGDEQFF. The whole variable domain, filled in from reference TRBV30 and TRBJ2-1, reads SQTIHQWPATLVQPVGSPLSLECTVEGTSNPNLYWYRQAAGRGLQLLFYSVGIGQISSEVPQNLSASRPQDRQFILSSKKLLLSDSGFYLCAWSNQRELSGDEQFFGPGTRLTVL.

This chain uses TRBV5-4 with TRBJ1-2; D may be TRBD1 (5 bases). The CDR3 contains 13 residues. Looked up from germline, CDR1 is SGHNT and CDR2 is YYREEE (reference sequence). V was shortened by 2 bases and J by 4 bases, with 9 bases between the two germline ends. This chain's CDR3 is CASSFGGGYGYTF. CDR3 bases: TGTGCCAGCAGCTTCGGGGGTGGCTATGGCTACACCTTC.

Of note for this clone: The same CDR3 is also encoded by other DNA sequences in this sample. V usage is TRBV5-1 and J usage is TRBJ2-3; 7 bases fit TRBD2. The CDR3 totals 15 residues. The germline CDR1 and CDR2 sequences are SGHRS and YFSETQ. The junction had 1 base not matched to a gene; V was cut back by 0 bases and J by 0 bases. CDR3 region: CASSLEGGSTDTQYF. The CDR3 nucleotides are TGCGCCAGCAGCTTGGAGGGAGGGAGCACAGATACGCAGTATTTT.

The V call is TRBV5-1, the J call TRBJ2-5; 7 bases are shared with TRBD2. Germline V CDR1 and CDR2: SGHRS, YFSETQ. The CDR3 is 14 residues long. Trimming removed 4 bases from V and 2 bases from J; junction bases left unmatched: 5. The CDR3 DNA is TGCGCCAGCAGCGAGACTAGCAGTCAAGAGACCCAGTACTTC. Translating it yields CASSETSSQETQYF.

The V call is TRBV6-1, the J call TRBJ1-2; D might be TRBD1 (5 bases). CDR3 length: 13 residues. Looked up from germline, CDR1 is MNHNS and CDR2 is SASEGT. V lost 6 bases to trimming and J lost 6 bases, with 14 bases between them. CDR3 loop: CASRDKSLNGYTF. The CDR3 coding sequence is TGTGCCAGCAGGGACAAATCGCTCAATGGCTACACCTTC.

The chain joins TRBV6-5 to TRBJ2-1; possibly TRBD1 for D (6 bases). Trimming took off 5 bases at V and 4 bases at J, with 9 bases between the two ends. The CDR3 covers 13 residues. Germline loops: CDR1 MNHEY, CDR2 SVGAGI. The CDR3 is CASSSTGYNEQFF. The DNA of the CDR3 is TGTGCCAGCAGTAGTACAGGGTACAATGAGCAGTTCTTC.

The CDR3 sequence is CATSRDPLSGSNEQFF. The CDR3 DNA reads TGTGCCACCAGCAGGGATCCTCTTAGCGGGAGTAATGAGCAGTTCTTC. This chain links TRBV15 with TRBJ2-1, with 9 positions matching TRBD2. CDR1 and CDR2 from the germline V gene are LNHNV and YYDKDF (reference sequence). The CDR3 is made up of 16 amino acids. Trimming removed 3 bases from V and 7 bases from J; junction bases left unmatched: 10.

The CDR3 DNA sequence: TGTGCCAGCAGTGGTGGAGGGCGCAATCAGCCCCAGCATTTT. Translated: CASSGGGRNQPQHF. The chain employs TRBV25-1 and TRBJ1-5; D gene uncertain. Trimming removed 4 bases from V and 2 bases from J, with 9 bases in between. The CDR3 is 14 amino acids. Germline assignment: CDR1 MGHDK and CDR2 SYGVNS.